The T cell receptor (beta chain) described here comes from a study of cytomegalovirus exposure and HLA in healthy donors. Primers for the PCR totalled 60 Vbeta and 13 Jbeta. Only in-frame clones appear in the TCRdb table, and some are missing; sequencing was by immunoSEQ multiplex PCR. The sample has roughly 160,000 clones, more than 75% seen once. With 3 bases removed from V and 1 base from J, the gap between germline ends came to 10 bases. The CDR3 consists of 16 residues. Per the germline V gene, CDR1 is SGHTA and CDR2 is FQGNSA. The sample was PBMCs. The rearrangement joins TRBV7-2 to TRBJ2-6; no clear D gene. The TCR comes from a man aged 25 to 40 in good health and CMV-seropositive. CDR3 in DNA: TGTGCCAGCAGCTTCACGGGTTGGTCTGGGGCCAACGTCCTGACTTTC. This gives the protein CASSFTGWSGANVLTF.